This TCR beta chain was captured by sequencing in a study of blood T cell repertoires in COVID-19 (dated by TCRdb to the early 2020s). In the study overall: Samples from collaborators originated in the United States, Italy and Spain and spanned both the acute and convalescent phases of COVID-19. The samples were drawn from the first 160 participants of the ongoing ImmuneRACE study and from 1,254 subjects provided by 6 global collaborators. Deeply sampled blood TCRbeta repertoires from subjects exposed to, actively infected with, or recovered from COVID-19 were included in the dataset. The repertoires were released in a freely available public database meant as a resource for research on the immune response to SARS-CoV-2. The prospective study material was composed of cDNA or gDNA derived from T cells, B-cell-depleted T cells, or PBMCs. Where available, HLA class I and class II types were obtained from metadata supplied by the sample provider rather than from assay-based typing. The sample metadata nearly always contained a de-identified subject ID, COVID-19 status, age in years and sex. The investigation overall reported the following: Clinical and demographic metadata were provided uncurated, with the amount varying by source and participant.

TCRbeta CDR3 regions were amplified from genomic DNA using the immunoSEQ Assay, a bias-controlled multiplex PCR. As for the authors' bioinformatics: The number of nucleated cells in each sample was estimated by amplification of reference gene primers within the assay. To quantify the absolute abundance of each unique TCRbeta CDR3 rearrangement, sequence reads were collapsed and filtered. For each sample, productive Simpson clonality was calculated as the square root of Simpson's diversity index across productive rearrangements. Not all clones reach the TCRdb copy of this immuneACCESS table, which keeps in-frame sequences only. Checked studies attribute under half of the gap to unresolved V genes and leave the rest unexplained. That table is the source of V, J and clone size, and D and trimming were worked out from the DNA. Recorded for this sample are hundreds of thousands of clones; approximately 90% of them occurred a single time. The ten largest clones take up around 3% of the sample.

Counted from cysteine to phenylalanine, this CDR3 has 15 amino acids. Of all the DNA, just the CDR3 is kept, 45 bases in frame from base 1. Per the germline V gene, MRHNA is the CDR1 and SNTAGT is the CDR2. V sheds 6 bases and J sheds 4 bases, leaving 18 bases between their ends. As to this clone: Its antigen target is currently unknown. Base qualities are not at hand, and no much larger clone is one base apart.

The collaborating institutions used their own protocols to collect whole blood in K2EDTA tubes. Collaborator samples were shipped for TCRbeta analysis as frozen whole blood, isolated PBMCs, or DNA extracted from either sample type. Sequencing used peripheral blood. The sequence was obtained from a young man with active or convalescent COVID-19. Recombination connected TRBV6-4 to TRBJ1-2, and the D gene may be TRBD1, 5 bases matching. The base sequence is TGTGCCAGCAGGCCGGCCGCAGGGTCCTCCTATGGCTACACCTTC. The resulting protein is CASRPAAGSSYGYTF.